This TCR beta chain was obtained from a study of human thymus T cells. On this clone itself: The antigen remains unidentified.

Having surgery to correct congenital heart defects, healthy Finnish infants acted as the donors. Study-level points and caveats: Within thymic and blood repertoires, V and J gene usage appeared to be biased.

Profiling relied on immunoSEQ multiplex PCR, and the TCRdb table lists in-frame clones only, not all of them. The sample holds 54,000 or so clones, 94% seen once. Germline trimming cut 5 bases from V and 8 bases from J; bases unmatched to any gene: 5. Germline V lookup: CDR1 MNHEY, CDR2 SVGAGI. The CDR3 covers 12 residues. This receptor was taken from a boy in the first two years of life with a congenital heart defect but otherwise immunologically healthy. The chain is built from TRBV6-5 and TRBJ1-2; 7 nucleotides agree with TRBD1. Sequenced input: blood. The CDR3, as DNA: TGTGCCAGCAGTCGACAGGGTTTAGGCTACACCTTC. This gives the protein CASSRQGLGYTF.